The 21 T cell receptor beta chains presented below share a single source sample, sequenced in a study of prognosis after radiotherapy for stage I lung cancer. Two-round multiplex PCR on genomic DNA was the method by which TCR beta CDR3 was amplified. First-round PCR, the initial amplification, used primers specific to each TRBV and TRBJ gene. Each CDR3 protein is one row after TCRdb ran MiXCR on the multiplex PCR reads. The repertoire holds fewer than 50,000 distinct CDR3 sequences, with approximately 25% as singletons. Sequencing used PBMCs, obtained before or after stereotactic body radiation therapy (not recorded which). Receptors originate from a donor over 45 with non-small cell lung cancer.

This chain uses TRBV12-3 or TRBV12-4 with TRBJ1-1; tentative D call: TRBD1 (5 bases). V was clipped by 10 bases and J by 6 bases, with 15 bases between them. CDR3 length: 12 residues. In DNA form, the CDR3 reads TGTGCCATCATTTTCCCGGGGGCTGAAGCTTTCTTT. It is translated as CAIIFPGAEAFF.

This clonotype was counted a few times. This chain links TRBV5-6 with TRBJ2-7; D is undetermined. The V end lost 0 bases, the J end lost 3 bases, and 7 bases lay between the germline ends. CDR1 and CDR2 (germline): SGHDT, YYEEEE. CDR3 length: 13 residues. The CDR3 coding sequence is TGTGCCAGCAGCTTGGCCGGTTTCTACGAGCAGTACTTC. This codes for CASSLAGFYEQYF.

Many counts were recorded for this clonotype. The CDR3 region has the DNA TGTGCCACGGGAAAGCGGGGAGGGAGGGCCACTAGTGAGGAGCAGTACTTC. Residues: CATGKRGGRATSEEQYF. This chain uses TRBV10-3 with TRBJ2-7, with 7 bases identical to TRBD2. Germline lookup yields CDR1 ENHRY and CDR2 SYGVKD. The CDR3 extends over 17 amino acids. Trimming took 10 bases from V and 7 from J; bases not matched to a gene: 25.

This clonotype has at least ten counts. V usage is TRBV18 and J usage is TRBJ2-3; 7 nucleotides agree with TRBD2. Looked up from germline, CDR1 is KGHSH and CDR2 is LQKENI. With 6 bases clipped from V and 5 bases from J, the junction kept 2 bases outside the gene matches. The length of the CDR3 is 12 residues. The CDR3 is CASSGRGDTQYF. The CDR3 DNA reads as TGTGCCAGCTCGGGGAGGGGAGATACGCAGTATTTT. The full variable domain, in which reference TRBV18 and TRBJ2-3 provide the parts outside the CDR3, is NAGVMQNPRHLVRRRGQEARLRCSPMKGHSHVYWYRQLPEEGLKFMVYLQKENIIDESGMPKERFSAEFPKEGPSILRIQQVVRGDSAAYFCASSGRGDTQYFGPGTRLTVL.

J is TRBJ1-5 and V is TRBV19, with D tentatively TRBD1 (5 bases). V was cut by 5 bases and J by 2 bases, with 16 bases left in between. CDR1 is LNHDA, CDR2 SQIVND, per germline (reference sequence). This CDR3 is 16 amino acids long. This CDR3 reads CASSRTSEGRNQPQHF. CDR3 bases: TGTGCCAGTAGTCGGACATCCGAGGGGCGCAATCAGCCCCAGCATTTT.

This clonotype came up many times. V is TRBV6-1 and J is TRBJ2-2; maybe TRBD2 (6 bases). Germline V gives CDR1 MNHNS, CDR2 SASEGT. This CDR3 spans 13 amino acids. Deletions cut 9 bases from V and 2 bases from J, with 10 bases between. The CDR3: CASDGLNTGELFF. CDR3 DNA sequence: TGTGCCAGTGACGGACTAAACACCGGGGAGCTGTTTTTT.

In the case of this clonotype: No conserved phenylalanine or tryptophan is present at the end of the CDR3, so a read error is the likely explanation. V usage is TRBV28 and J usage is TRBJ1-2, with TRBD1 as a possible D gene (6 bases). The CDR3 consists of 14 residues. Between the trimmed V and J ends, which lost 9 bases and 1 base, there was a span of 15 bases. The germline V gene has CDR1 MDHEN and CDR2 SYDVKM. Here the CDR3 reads CASTEDRLNYGYTL. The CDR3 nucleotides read TGTGCCAGTACCGAGGACAGACTTAACTATGGCTACACCCTC.

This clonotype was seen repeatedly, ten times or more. In DNA form, the CDR3 reads TGTGCTAGTGGTCCGACGACTAGCCCCAATGAGCAGTTCTTC. Its translation: CASGPTTSPNEQFF. V and J are TRBV12-5 and TRBJ2-1, with 7 bases that match TRBD2. Per the germline V gene, CDR1 is LGHNT and CDR2 is FRNRAP. CDR3 length equals 14 residues. V shed 5 bases and J 6 bases; nucleotides not matched to a gene: 7.

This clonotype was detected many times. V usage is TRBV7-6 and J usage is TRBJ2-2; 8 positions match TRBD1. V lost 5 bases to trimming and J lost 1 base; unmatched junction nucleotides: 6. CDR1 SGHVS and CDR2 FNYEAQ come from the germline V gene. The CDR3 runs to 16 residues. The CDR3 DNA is TGTGCCAGCAGCCGACAGGGGTGGGAGAACACCGGGGAGCTGTTTTTT. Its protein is CASSRQGWENTGELFF.

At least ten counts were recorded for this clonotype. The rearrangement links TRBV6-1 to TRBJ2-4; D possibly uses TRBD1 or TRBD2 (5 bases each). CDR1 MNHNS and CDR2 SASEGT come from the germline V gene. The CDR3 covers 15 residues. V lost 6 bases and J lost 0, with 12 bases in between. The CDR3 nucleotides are TGTGCCAGCAGGGGACCCCACCGAGCCAAAAACATTCAGTACTTC. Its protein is CASRGPHRAKNIQYF.

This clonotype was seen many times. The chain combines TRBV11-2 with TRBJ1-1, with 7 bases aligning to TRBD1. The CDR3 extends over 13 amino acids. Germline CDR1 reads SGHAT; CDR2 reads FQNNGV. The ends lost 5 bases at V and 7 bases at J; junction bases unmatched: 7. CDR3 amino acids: CASSIRQGSEAFF. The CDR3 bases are TGTGCCAGCAGCATAAGACAGGGTAGTGAAGCTTTCTTT.

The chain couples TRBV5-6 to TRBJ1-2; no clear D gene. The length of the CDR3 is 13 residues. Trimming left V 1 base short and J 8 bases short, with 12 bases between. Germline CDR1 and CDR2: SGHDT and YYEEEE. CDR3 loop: CASSLQKTGGYTF. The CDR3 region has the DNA TGTGCCAGCAGCTTGCAGAAAACCGGCGGCTACACCTTC.

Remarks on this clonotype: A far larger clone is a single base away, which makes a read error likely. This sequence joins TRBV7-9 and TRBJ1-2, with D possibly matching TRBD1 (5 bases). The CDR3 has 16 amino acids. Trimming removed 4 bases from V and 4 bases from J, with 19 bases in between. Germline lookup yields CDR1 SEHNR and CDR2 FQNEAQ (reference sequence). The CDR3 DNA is TGTGCCAGCAGCTCCAGGGTCTGTAGGTCGAGCTATGGCTACACCTTC. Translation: CASSSRVCRSSYGYTF.

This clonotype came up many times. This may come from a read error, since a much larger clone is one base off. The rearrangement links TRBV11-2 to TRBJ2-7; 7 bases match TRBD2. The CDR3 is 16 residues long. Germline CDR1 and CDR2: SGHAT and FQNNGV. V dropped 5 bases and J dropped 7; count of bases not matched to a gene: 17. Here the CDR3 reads CASSPRLATLVREQYF. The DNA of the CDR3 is TGTGCCAGCAGCCCGCGACTAGCCACCCTCGTAAGGGAGCAGTACTTC.

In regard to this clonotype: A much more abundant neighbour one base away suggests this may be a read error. CDR3 amino acids: CASQPGQVSYSTQPQHF. The CDR3 DNA sequence: TGTGCCAGCCAACCGGGACAGGTTTCTTATAGCACTCAGCCCCAGCATTTT. The chain joins TRBV18 to TRBJ1-5, with TRBD1 identical over 8 bases. There are 17 residues in the CDR3. CDR1 and CDR2 (germline): KGHSH, LQKENI. Full variable domain (rest looked up from reference TRBV18 and TRBJ1-5): NAGVMQNPRHLVRRRGQEARLRCSPMKGHSHVYWYRQLPEEGLKFMVYLQKENIIDESGMPKERFSAEFPKEGPSILRIQQVVRGDSAAYFCASQPGQVSYSTQPQHFGDGTRLSIL.

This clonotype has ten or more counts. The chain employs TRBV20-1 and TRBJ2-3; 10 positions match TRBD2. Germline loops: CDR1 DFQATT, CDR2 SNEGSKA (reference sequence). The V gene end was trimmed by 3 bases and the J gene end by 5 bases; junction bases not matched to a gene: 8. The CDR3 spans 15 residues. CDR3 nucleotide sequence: TGCAGTGCTAGTAGCGGACTAGCGGAAAGAGATACGCAGTATTTT. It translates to CSASSGLAERDTQYF.

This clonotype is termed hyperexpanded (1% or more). The CDR3: CASSAGDSQETQYF. The CDR3 DNA reads as TGTGCCAGTAGTGCGGGGGACAGCCAAGAGACCCAGTACTTC. The chain joins TRBV19 to TRBJ2-5; D is perhaps TRBD1 or TRBD2 (7 bases each). Germline V gene lookup returns CDR1 LNHDA and CDR2 SQIVND (reference sequence). The V gene lost 5 bases and the J gene lost 1 base, with 11 bases spanning the gap. The CDR3 consists of 14 residues.

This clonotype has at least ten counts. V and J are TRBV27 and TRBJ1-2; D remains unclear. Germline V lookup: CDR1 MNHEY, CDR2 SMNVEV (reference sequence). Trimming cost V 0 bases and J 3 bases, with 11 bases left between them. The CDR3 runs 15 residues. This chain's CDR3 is CASSLSIDGDYGYTF. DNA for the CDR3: TGTGCCAGCAGTTTATCCATCGACGGGGACTATGGCTACACCTTC.

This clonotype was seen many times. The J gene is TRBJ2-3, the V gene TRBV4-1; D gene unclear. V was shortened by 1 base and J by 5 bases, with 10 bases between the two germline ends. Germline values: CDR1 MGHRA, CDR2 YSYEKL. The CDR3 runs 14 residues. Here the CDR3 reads CASSQVLKGDTQYF. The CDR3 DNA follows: TGCGCCAGCAGCCAAGTATTGAAGGGAGATACGCAGTATTTT.

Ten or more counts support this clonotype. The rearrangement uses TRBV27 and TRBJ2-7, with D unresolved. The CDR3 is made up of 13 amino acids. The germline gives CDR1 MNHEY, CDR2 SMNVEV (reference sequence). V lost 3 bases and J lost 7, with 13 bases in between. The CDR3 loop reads CASSFSVGLEQYF. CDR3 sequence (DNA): TGTGCCAGCAGTTTCTCAGTCGGATTGGAGCAGTACTTC.

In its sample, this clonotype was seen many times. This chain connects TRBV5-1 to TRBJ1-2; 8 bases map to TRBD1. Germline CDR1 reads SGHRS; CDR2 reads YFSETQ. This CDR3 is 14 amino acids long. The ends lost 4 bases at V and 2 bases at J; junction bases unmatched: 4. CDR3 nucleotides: TGCGCCAGCAGCCCCGGACAGGGAAACTATGGCTACACCTTC. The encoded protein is CASSPGQGNYGYTF.